One sample yielded the 22 T cell receptor beta chains listed below, sequenced in a study of OX40 agonist ivuxolimab in advanced cancers. Clones were sequenced by immunoSEQ multiplex PCR, and TCRdb holds only the in-frame ones, with some missing. Here the sample spans over 45,000 clones, about 80% being singletons. The sequencing here drew on CD4+ or CD8+ T cells sorted from blood, taken in a trial of the OX40 agonist ivuxolimab. The origin of the receptors is an adult with an advanced solid tumor such as melanoma, head and neck, liver or kidney cancer.

The chain is built from TRBV5-4 and TRBJ2-5; D call uncertain. V was cut by 5 bases and J by 5 bases, with 16 bases left in between. The CDR3 has 14 residues. Germline values: CDR1 SGHNT, CDR2 YYREEE (reference sequence). The CDR3 DNA sequence: TGTGCCAGCAGGTCCGAGGTGGGCGAGGAGACCCAGTACTTC. It codes for CASRSEVGEETQYF.

This clone showed up just a few times. CDR3 in DNA: TGTGCCAGCAGCTTAGAGGGGTTCCAGCCCCAGCATTTT. Its translation: CASSLEGFQPQHF. The genes are TRBV7-3 and TRBJ1-5; TRBD1 might be the D (5 bases). The CDR3 is 13 residues long. Germline V lookup: CDR1 SGHTA, CDR2 FQGTGA. V shed 2 bases and J shed 7 bases, with 9 bases lying between them.

V usage is TRBV6-1 and J usage is TRBJ2-5, with TRBD2 matching over 7 bases. Germline V gene data show CDR1 as MNHNS and CDR2 as SASEGT. The CDR3 sequence is 14 residues long. The V and J ends lost 6 bases and 5 bases, in that order; junction bases with no gene match: 9. The CDR3 nucleotides read TGTGCCAGCAGGAAGGTGGCGGGGGTGGAGACCCAGTACTTC. Translating it yields CASRKVAGVETQYF.

This chain links TRBV30 with TRBJ2-1; TRBD2 might be the D (5 bases). The CDR3 consists of 13 residues. Germline CDR1 is GTSNPN and CDR2 is SVGIG (reference sequence). The V end lost 1 base, the J end lost 4 bases, and 8 bases lay between the germline ends. The CDR3 DNA is TGTGCCTGGAGTGGCGGGCCGTACAATGAGCAGTTCTTC. This translates into CAWSGGPYNEQFF.

Written as DNA, the CDR3 is TGTGCCAGCAGCCCGTCGGCAGGTCCCGTCGGGCGCAATGAGCAGTTCTTC. Translated, it gives CASSPSAGPVGRNEQFF. The chain uses TRBV5-8 and TRBJ2-1; D not resolved. This CDR3 is 17 amino acids long. Germline CDR1 reads SGHTS; CDR2 reads YDEGEE. V lost 4 bases, J lost 6 bases, and 23 bases lay in between.

V usage is TRBV11-1 and J usage is TRBJ1-3, with D possibly TRBD1 on 5 matching bases. V was cut by 4 bases and J by 4 bases, with 20 bases left in between. The CDR3 consists of 17 residues. Germline V gene lookup returns CDR1 SGHAT and CDR2 FQDESV (reference sequence). CDR3 sequence reads: CASSSSYGGTEGNTIYF. The CDR3 DNA reads as TGTGCCAGCAGCTCCTCGTATGGGGGAACAGAAGGAAACACCATATATTTT.

This chain links TRBV7-9 with TRBJ2-7, with 8 bases fitting TRBD1. The CDR3 totals 16 residues. V was pared by 6 bases and J by 3 bases, with 13 bases of the junction left unmatched. Germline V gene data show CDR1 as SEHNR and CDR2 as FQNEAQ (reference sequence). The CDR3 DNA follows: TGTGCCAGCAGAAACACCGGGACAGGAGCTAACTACGAGCAGTACTTC. It translates to CASRNTGTGANYEQYF.

The rearrangement uses TRBV5-1 and TRBJ2-1, with D maybe TRBD2 (6 bases). Germline CDR1 and CDR2: SGHRS and YFSETQ. The germline V and J ends were trimmed by 0 bases and 7 bases, with 20 bases remaining between them. This CDR3 spans 17 amino acids. This CDR3 is CASSLAGTATVQNEQFF. In DNA form, the CDR3 reads TGCGCCAGCAGCTTGGCTGGGACTGCTACAGTTCAGAATGAGCAGTTCTTC.

The chain has TRBV10-3 and TRBJ1-5; D is unclear. This CDR3 is 14 amino acids long. Germline V CDR1 and CDR2: ENHRY, SYGVKD. Trimming took 0 bases from V and 3 from J, leaving 6 bases between them. CDR3 region: CAISESTDNQPQHF. DNA for the CDR3: TGTGCCATCAGTGAGTCAACAGACAATCAGCCCCAGCATTTT.

The J gene is TRBJ1-3, the V gene TRBV19; D is ambiguous. V lost 3 bases, J lost 0 bases, and 3 bases lay in between. Germline assignment: CDR1 LNHDA and CDR2 SQIVND (reference sequence). This CDR3 is 13 amino acids long. The CDR3 DNA follows: TGTGCCAGTAGTATGGGCTCTGGAAACACCATATATTTT. Protein product: CASSMGSGNTIYF.

The chain carries TRBV5-1 and TRBJ1-4; 9 bases are shared with TRBD1. The CDR3 consists of 14 residues. Trimming at V came to 4 bases and at J to 7 bases, leaving 5 bases not matched to a gene. CDR1 SGHRS and CDR2 YFSETQ come from the germline V gene. Written as DNA, the CDR3 is TGCGCCAGCAGCGAGGGGACAGGGACTGAAAAACTGTTTTTT. It codes for CASSEGTGTEKLFF.

CDR3 nucleotide sequence: TGTGCCAGTAGTATAAGTATCTCTCCGAACACTGAAGCTTTCTTT. This gives the protein CASSISISPNTEAFF. The chain carries TRBV19 and TRBJ1-1; D gene uncertain. Trimming cost V 2 bases and J 1 base, with 11 bases left between them. Germline V gives CDR1 LNHDA, CDR2 SQIVND (reference sequence). This CDR3 comprises 15 residues. The full variable domain, in which reference TRBV19 and TRBJ1-1 provide the parts outside the CDR3, is DGGITQSPKYLFRKEGQNVTLSCEQNLNHDAMYWYRQDPGQGLRLIYYSQIVNDFQKGDIAEGYSVSREKKESFPLTVTSAQKNPTAFYLCASSISISPNTEAFFGQGTRLTVV.

This chain connects TRBV5-6 to TRBJ2-5, with TRBD1 matching 8 bases. The CDR3 extends over 14 amino acids. V was pared by 2 bases and J by 5 bases, with 5 bases of the junction left unmatched. CDR1 is SGHDT and CDR2 is YYEEEE in the germline V gene. The CDR3 loop reads CASSLGTGGETQYF. CDR3 bases: TGTGCCAGCAGCTTAGGGACAGGAGGGGAGACCCAGTACTTC.

V is TRBV5-1 and J is TRBJ2-5, with a tentative D call TRBD1 (6 bases). The end of the DNA is better explained by TRBJ2-7, so the J call may be wrong. From germline, CDR1 is SGHRS and CDR2 YFSETQ. The CDR3 contains 13 residues. The CDR3 protein is CASSPRTAYEQYF. For the CDR3, the DNA is TGCGCCAGCAGCCCTAGGACAGCCTACGAGCAGTACTTC.

The chain recombines TRBV2 with TRBJ2-7; maybe TRBD2 (6 bases). Trimming stripped 3 bases from V and 2 bases from J, with 14 bases between. The CDR3 length is 15 residues. Germline V gives CDR1 SNHLY, CDR2 FYNNEI. Here the CDR3 reads CASSEATSNPYEQYF. For the CDR3, the DNA is TGTGCCAGCAGTGAGGCCACTAGCAACCCCTACGAGCAGTACTTC.

The chain combines TRBV2 with TRBJ1-6; the D is unclear. The CDR3 is 14 amino acids. Trimming stripped 10 bases from V and 8 bases from J, with 18 bases between. Germline values: CDR1 SNHLY, CDR2 FYNNEI. The CDR3, as DNA: TGTGCCACCCACGGGCCCGTGAGTGATTCACCCCTCCACTTT. Translation gives CATHGPVSDSPLHF.

This clone was picked up a small number of times. This chain links TRBV5-1 with TRBJ2-5; D tentatively fits TRBD1 or TRBD2 (5 bases each). The CDR3 extends over 16 amino acids. V dropped 5 bases and J dropped 4 bases, with 21 bases sitting between them. Germline CDR1 SGHRS, CDR2 YFSETQ. The CDR3, as DNA: TGCGCCAGCAGTTCTCCGGGGCGGCCTGGGGGAGAGACCCAGTACTTC. As protein: CASSSPGRPGGETQYF.

The chain has TRBV7-8 and TRBJ2-3, with D hard to call. V lost 5 bases to trimming and J lost 8 bases, with 11 bases between them. The CDR3 sequence is 12 residues long. Germline assignment: CDR1 SGHVS and CDR2 FQNEAQ. CDR3 amino acids: CASSQSVGTQYF. Written as DNA, the CDR3 is TGTGCCAGCAGCCAGTCAGTCGGTACGCAGTATTTT.

V usage is TRBV15 and J usage is TRBJ2-1, with TRBD2 matching over 11 bases. Germline V CDR1 and CDR2: LNHNV, YYDKDF (reference sequence). The length of the CDR3 is 19 residues. Trimming took 0 bases from V and 2 from J; bases not matched to a gene: 9. The CDR3 bases are TGTGCCACCAGCAGAGATTTAGCGGGAGGGCGAATCGCCTACAATGAGCAGTTCTTC. Residues: CATSRDLAGGRIAYNEQFF.

The chain uses TRBV19 and TRBJ2-2, with D hard to call. CDR3 size: 16 residues. The germline V and J ends were trimmed by 10 bases and 0 bases, with 18 bases remaining between them. Germline values: CDR1 LNHDA, CDR2 SQIVND (reference sequence). The CDR3 DNA is TGTGCCACCCCGGGCCCGGTAGAGGCGAACACCGGGGAGCTGTTTTTT. Translated, it gives CATPGPVEANTGELFF.

This clone was observed a few times. This rearrangement joins TRBV5-4 to TRBJ2-7; no definite D call. CDR3 length equals 13 residues. The germline V gene has CDR1 SGHNT and CDR2 YYREEE (reference sequence). Trimming stripped 1 base from V and 6 bases from J, with 11 bases between. Here the CDR3 reads CASSLLLVGEQYF. CDR3 sequence (DNA): TGTGCCAGCAGCTTGCTGCTGGTTGGCGAGCAGTACTTC.

V usage is TRBV5-4 and J usage is TRBJ1-1, with 8 bases fitting TRBD1. CDR3 length equals 13 residues. V gave up 5 bases and J gave up 4 bases; unmatched junction bases: 4. Germline V gene sequence: CDR1 SGHNT, CDR2 YYREEE (reference sequence). CDR3 coding DNA: TGTGCCAGCAGGCGACAGGGGATCACTGAAGCTTTCTTT. Protein: CASRRQGITEAFF.